A selection of T cell receptor beta chains follows, all from one sample in a study of T cells in Graves' hyperthyroidism and ophthalmopathy. TCRdb analysed the multiplex PCR reads with MiXCR anew, one entry per CDR3 protein. The sample has under 400,000 distinct CDR3 sequences, approximately 18% seen once. The sequenced sample was blood. The receptors derive from a woman aged 45 to 65 with Graves' hyperthyroidism. The CDR3 runs from the conserved cysteine through the conserved F or W. D genes are given only for firm matches. A clone size is listed for some rows: how often the clone was seen (once, few, many), or a class if it is expanded.

>TRBD1|TRBJ2-7|TRBV5-6|NA
TGTGCCAGCAGCTTTGGGACAGACTACGAGCAGTACTTC
CASSFGTDYEQYF
>NA|TRBJ2-3|TRBV10-3|NA
TGTGCCATCCAGGGGGGAAGTAGCCCAGATACGCAGTATTTT
CAIQGGSSPDTQYF
>NA|TRBJ1-6|TRBV20-1|many
TGCAGTGCTAGAGCCTTAGGACAAAATTCACCCCTCCACTTT
CSARALGQNSPLHF
>TRBD2|TRBJ2-1|TRBV19|NA
TGTGCCAGTAGTATAGCGGCGGGAGGAGGCGATGAGCAGTTCTTC
CASSIAAGGGDEQFF
>NA|TRBJ2-2|TRBV6-1|many
TGTGCCAGCAGTTTACGAGCCGGGGAGCTGTTTTTT
CASSLRAGELFF
>NA|TRBJ2-2|TRBV6-1|many
TGTGCCAGCAGAATCGGACAGTCGAACACCGGGGAGCTGTTTTTT
CASRIGQSNTGELFF
>TRBD1|TRBJ2-7|TRBV10-3|many
TGTGCCATCACCGACGGACAGGGAGGCGAGCAGTACTTC
CAITDGQGGEQYF
>TRBD2|TRBJ2-3|TRBV20-1|many
TGCAGTGCTAAAATAGCGGGAGTTTCAGATACGCAGTATTTT
CSAKIAGVSDTQYF
>TRBD1|TRBJ2-3|TRBV6-2/TRBV6-3|once
TGTGCCAGCACCGCCGGACAGGGGGCTACAGATACGCAGTATTTT
CASTAGQGATDTQYF
>NA|TRBJ2-5|TRBV12-5|NA
TGTGCTAGTGGCGACTCGCCGCAAGAGACCCAGTACTTC
CASGDSPQETQYF
>TRBD1|TRBJ2-6|TRBV19|few
TGTGCCAGTAGTAGACGGCCGGGACAGGCTATCTCTGGGGCCAACGTCCTGACTTTC
CASSRRPGQAISGANVLTF
>NA|TRBJ1-2|TRBV6-5|many
TGTGCCAGCAGTTACTCGTATGGCTACACCTTC
CASSYSYGYTF
>NA|TRBJ1-4|TRBV30|NA
TGTGCCTGGAGTGTTTATGAGGGGTGGACTAATGAAAAACTGTTTTTT
CAWSVYEGWTNEKLFF
>NA|TRBJ2-4|TRBV2|NA
TGTGCCAGCGGAGCAACAGGGGCCAAAAACATTCAGTACTTC
CASGATGAKNIQYF
>TRBD2|TRBJ2-7|TRBV5-1|many
TGCGCCAGCAGCTCCTTAGCGGGAAATTTGTACGAGCAGTACTTC
CASSSLAGNLYEQYF
>TRBD2|TRBJ2-5|TRBV12-3/TRBV12-4|once
TGTGCCAGCAGCCCCCGACTAGCGGCCCCCGGGGAGACCCAGTACTTC
CASSPRLAAPGETQYF
>TRBD2|TRBJ2-5|TRBV29-1|few
TGCAGCGTGGGAAGTACGGGAGGCCCCCGGGAGACCCAGTACTTC
CSVGSTGGPRETQYF
>TRBD1|TRBJ2-3|TRBV10-3|many
TGTGCCATCAGTAGAGACAGGGGGGTCCCAGATACGCAGTATTTT
CAISRDRGVPDTQYF
>NA|TRBJ2-3|TRBV29-1|few
TGCAGCGTGACCGTGGGACTGGTAGATACGCAGTATTTT
CSVTVGLVDTQYF
>TRBD1|TRBJ2-7|TRBV28|many
TGTGCCAGCAGTTTTCGACAGGGAATCGCCTACGAGCAGTACTTC
CASSFRQGIAYEQYF
>TRBD2|TRBJ2-1|TRBV4-1|NA
TGCGCCAGCAGCCAGGAACTAGCGGCGGTCGGCAATGAGCAGTTCTTC
CASSQELAAVGNEQFF
>NA|TRBJ1-2|TRBV28|NA
TGTGCCAGCAGTTTAGGGGGACGGCGAGGCTACACCTTC
CASSLGGRRGYTF
>TRBD2|TRBJ2-3|TRBV20-1|many
TGCAGTGCCCATAGCGGGAGTGGCGGCACAGATACGCAGTATTTT
CSAHSGSGGTDTQYF